A selection of T cell receptor beta chains follows, all from one sample in a study of cytotoxic CD8 clonotypes in ibrutinib-treated CLL. Sequencing was performed with immunoSEQ multiplex PCR; in TCRdb, only in-frame clones are kept and a portion is missing. The sample records some 200,000 clones, around 70% being singletons. This specimen consisted of PBMCs, obtained after 12 months of ibrutinib treatment. All receptors derive from a human donor with chronic lymphocytic leukemia. Both conserved end residues are part of each CDR3. D genes are given only for firm matches. Size tells how often a clone was seen (once, few, many) or the class of an expanded clone, and some rows leave it out.

>TRBD2|13|TRBJ2-1|few|TRBV12-5
TGTGCTAGTGGGGGACTAGCGGGGACTGAGCAGTTCTTC
CASGGLAGTEQFF
>NA|16|TRBJ1-4|NA|TRBV9
TGTGCCAGCAGCGTAGGGGAGGGGTATTGGAGTGAAAAACTGTTTTTT
CASSVGEGYWSEKLFF
>NA|13|TRBJ1-4|few|TRBV6-4
TGTGCAAGCGCTAGTGACGCTGGGTACAAAGTGTTTTTT
CASASDAGYKVFF
>TRBD2|14|TRBJ2-3|NA|TRBV6-5
TGTGCCAGCAGAATGCTAGCGGGCACAGATACGCAGTATTTT
CASRMLAGTDTQYF
>NA|11|TRBJ2-2|NA|TRBV20-1
TGCAGTGTTTGGGGGCCCGGGGAGCTGTTTTTT
CSVWGPGELFF
>NA|12|TRBJ2-7|NA|TRBV28
TGTGCTAGCAGTACCCTAACCTACGAGCAGTACTTC
CASSTLTYEQYF
>NA|16|TRBJ1-2|NA|TRBV12-2
TGTGCAAGTCGCTTAAAGGATCCCGGGAGAGTCTATGGCTACACCTTC
CASRLKDPGRVYGYTF
>NA|15|TRBJ2-2|once|TRBV19
TGTGCCAGTAGTATGATAGCGGCGAACACCGGGGAGCTGTTTTTT
CASSMIAANTGELFF
>NA|12|TRBJ1-6|NA|TRBV11-2
TGTGCCAGCAGCCGCGGTCCCACGCCCCTCCACTTT
CASSRGPTPLHF
>NA|15|TRBJ2-7|few|TRBV30
TGTGCCTGGAGTAGGAACAGGGTTGGGGGCGGCGAGCAGTACTTC
CAWSRNRVGGGEQYF
>NA|11|TRBJ1-1|NA|TRBV11-2
TGTGCCAGCAGTAGGGACACAAAAGCTTTCTTT
CASSRDTKAFF
>TRBD1|13|TRBJ1-2|NA|TRBV4-2
TGTGCCAGCAGCCACGGACAGGGCTATGGCTACACCTTC
CASSHGQGYGYTF
>NA|16|TRBJ1-2|NA|TRBV7-2
TGTGCCAGCAGCTTATCTTCCTGGGAAATAAACTATGGCTACACCTTC
CASSLSSWEINYGYTF
>TRBD2|15|TRBJ2-1|NA|TRBV5-1
TGCGCCAGCAGCGCCGGGGGGAGCTCCTACAATGAGCAGTTCTTC
CASSAGGSSYNEQFF
>NA|12|TRBJ1-2|NA|TRBV4-2
TGTGCCAGCAGCCGAGGACGAGGCGGCTACACCTTC
CASSRGRGGYTF